The clone carrying this TCR beta chain was seen a handful of times. Time point reported: persistent/refractory GD, antithyroid drugs over 5 years with positive TRAb. PBMC-extracted RNA yielded the TCR library. CDR1 GTSNPN and CDR2 SVGIG come from the germline V gene (reference sequence). V was pared by 1 base and J by 8 bases, with 10 bases of the junction left unmatched. The CDR3 is 14 residues long. The sample belongs to a study of regulatory T cells in long-lasting Graves disease. Building the TCR beta libraries relied on iRepertoire HTBI primers, and CDR3 regions underwent Arm-PCR. Each CDR3 protein is one row after TCRdb ran MiXCR on the multiplex PCR reads. Of approximately 400,000 distinct CDR3 sequences listed, around 22% are singletons.

The V call is TRBV30, the J call TRBJ1-2; 7 bases map to TRBD1. The specimen comprised peripheral blood mononuclear cells (PBMCs), sampled when the disease was refractory, from a patient treated with antithyroid drugs. This clonotype was obtained from a female donor with Graves disease. Written as DNA, the CDR3 is TGTGCCTGGAGTGCGGGGACAGCTTATCGCGGCTACACCTTC. Translation gives CAWSAGTAYRGYTF.